One sample yielded the 26 T cell receptor beta chains listed below, sequenced in a study of immune evolution from preneoplasia to lung adenocarcinoma. TCRdb's copy holds only in-frame clones and misses some; the assay was immunoSEQ multiplex PCR. The sample holds several thousand clones; roughly 76% are singletons and the top ten take approximately 3.6%. Specimen: FFPE invasive lung adenocarcinoma tissue. The receptors originated from a person in their sixties with lung adenocarcinoma.

This clone was seen a handful of times. This chain uses TRBV7-9 with TRBJ2-1; D is possibly TRBD2 (6 bases). Trimming took off 5 bases at V and 5 bases at J, with 10 bases between the two ends. The CDR3 is made up of 13 amino acids. Per the germline V gene, CDR1 is SEHNR and CDR2 is FQNEAQ (reference sequence). The CDR3 DNA sequence: TGTGCCAGCAGCCGACTAGAGGACAATGAGCAGTTCTTC. The encoded protein is CASSRLEDNEQFF.

The J gene is TRBJ2-7, the V gene TRBV6-5, with D perhaps TRBD2 (6 bases). CDR1 is MNHEY and CDR2 is SVGAGI in the germline V gene. There are 13 residues in the CDR3. Trimming removed 8 bases from V and 3 bases from J, with 14 bases in between. The CDR3 loop is CASLRLGSYEQYF. CDR3 nucleotides: TGTGCCAGCTTGCGACTAGGGAGCTACGAGCAGTACTTC.

This clone was seen a few times. The chain has TRBV5-6 and TRBJ2-5; 12 positions match TRBD2. Per the germline V gene, CDR1 is SGHDT and CDR2 is YYEEEE. The CDR3 covers 15 residues. V gave up 3 bases and J gave up 5 bases; unmatched junction bases: 5. In DNA, the CDR3 is TGTGCCAGCAGCTCCCTAGCGGGAGGGAGGGAGACCCAGTACTTC. Translated, it gives CASSSLAGGRETQYF.

The chain carries TRBV7-9 and TRBJ2-5; possible D gene TRBD1, 6 bases. Germline V gives CDR1 SEHNR, CDR2 FQNEAQ (reference sequence). V lost 5 bases, J lost 1 base, and 17 bases lay in between. There are 16 residues in the CDR3. The CDR3 coding sequence is TGTGCCAGCAGCCCGGATCTTTCGACAGGCCAAGAGACCCAGTACTTC. It specifies CASSPDLSTGQETQYF.

V gene TRBV7-2 combines with J gene TRBJ2-1, with 7 bases fitting TRBD2. This CDR3 region has 16 residues. Trimming removed 5 bases from V and 7 bases from J; junction bases left unmatched: 14. Germline V lookup: CDR1 SGHTA, CDR2 FQGNSA. The CDR3 loop reads CASSPQGAGMRNEQFF. CDR3 in DNA: TGTGCCAGCAGCCCCCAGGGAGCGGGGATGAGGAATGAGCAGTTCTTC.

The chain uses TRBV7-6 and TRBJ2-3; tentatively, D is TRBD1 (5 bases). This CDR3 has 13 residues. Germline CDR1 reads SGHVS; CDR2 reads FNYEAQ. V was cut by 4 bases and J by 5 bases, with 10 bases left in between. The CDR3 bases are TGTGCCAGCAGCTCAGGGTACCTAGATACGCAGTATTTT. Its protein is CASSSGYLDTQYF. The entire variable domain, with the rest obtained from reference TRBV7-6 and TRBJ2-3, is as follows: GAGVSQSPRYKVTKRGQDVALRCDPISGHVSLYWYRQALGQGPEFLTYFNYEAQQDKSGLPNDRFSAERPEGSISTLTIQRTEQRDSAMYRCASSSGYLDTQYFGPGTRLTVL.

The V gene is TRBV28, the J gene TRBJ2-3; D is unclear. The germline V gene has CDR1 MDHEN and CDR2 SYDVKM. The germline V and J ends were trimmed by 5 bases and 4 bases, with 13 bases remaining between them. This CDR3 has 14 amino acids. As DNA, the CDR3 is TGTGCCAGCAGTACCTCACCTAGGTCAGATACGCAGTATTTT. This encodes CASSTSPRSDTQYF.

The chain joins TRBV5-1 to TRBJ2-5; TRBD1 might be the D (6 bases). V lost 0 bases and J lost 2, with 11 bases in between. Germline CDR1 and CDR2: SGHRS and YFSETQ. This CDR3 spans 15 amino acids. The chain's CDR3 is CASSLATGTQETQYF. The CDR3 DNA is TGCGCCAGCAGCTTGGCTACCGGGACACAAGAGACCCAGTACTTC.

The chain recombines TRBV11-3 with TRBJ2-1, with D possibly TRBD1 on 8 matching bases. The CDR3 extends over 16 amino acids. V lost 5 bases and J 2 bases, leaving 16 bases between the germline ends. Germline CDR1 reads SGHNT; CDR2 reads YENEEA. The CDR3 here is CASSHNRGGTYNEQFF. The CDR3 DNA follows: TGTGCCAGCAGCCATAACAGGGGGGGAACCTACAATGAGCAGTTCTTC.

A word on this clone: Other DNA sequences within the sample encode an identical CDR3. The rearrangement links TRBV30 to TRBJ2-2; the D gene is possibly TRBD1 (6 bases). The length of the CDR3 is 14 residues. In germline, CDR1 is GTSNPN, CDR2 SVGIG (reference sequence). The ends were cut back, 2 bases at V and 5 bases at J, with 12 bases in the middle. CDR3 DNA sequence: TGTGCCTGGAGTAGAACAGGGCGGACCGGGGAGCTGTTTTTT. Amino acid sequence: CAWSRTGRTGELFF.

V usage is TRBV27 and J usage is TRBJ2-1; TRBD2 agrees at 11 bases. Germline assignment: CDR1 MNHEY and CDR2 SMNVEV (reference sequence). This CDR3 is built from 16 residues. V trimming: 1 base; J trimming: 6 bases; junction bases outside the gene matches: 5. The DNA of the CDR3 is TGTGCCAGCAGTTTATTAGGTAGCGGGAGGGCCAATGAGCAGTTCTTC. Its translation: CASSLLGSGRANEQFF.

The chain uses TRBV7-2 and TRBJ2-3, with 9 nucleotides matching TRBD2. Germline CDR1 SGHTA, CDR2 FQGNSA. The CDR3 runs to 16 residues. With V trimmed by 3 bases and J by 2 bases, 6 bases remained unmatched. The CDR3 is CASSLGSGRTTDTQYF. CDR3 bases: TGTGCCAGCAGCTTGGGAAGCGGGAGGACCACAGATACGCAGTATTTT.

V usage is TRBV6-5 and J usage is TRBJ2-3; a weak D match, TRBD2 (5 bases). Between the trimmed V and J ends, which lost 8 bases and 4 bases, there was a span of 16 bases. CDR1 is MNHEY and CDR2 is SVGAGI in the germline V gene. This CDR3 is 14 amino acids long. CDR3 sequence: CASFERNPSDTQYF. CDR3 sequence (DNA): TGTGCCAGCTTCGAGCGGAACCCATCAGATACGCAGTATTTT.

This clone came up a few times. The chain couples TRBV7-2 to TRBJ2-7, with 11 bases lining up with TRBD2. Germline trimming cut 4 bases from V and 3 bases from J; bases unmatched to any gene: 17. Germline V CDR1 and CDR2: SGHTA, FQGNSA. The CDR3 totals 19 residues. CDR3 amino acids: CASSSRRGSGRASVYEQYF. CDR3 bases: TGTGCCAGCAGCTCCCGCCGGGGTAGCGGGAGGGCCTCTGTCTACGAGCAGTACTTC. Full variable domain (outside the CDR3, taken from reference TRBV7-2 and TRBJ2-7): GAGVSQSPSNKVTEKGKDVELRCDPISGHTALYWYRQSLGQGLEFLIYFQGNSAPDKSGLPSDRFSAERTGGSVSTLTIQRTQQEDSAVYLCASSSRRGSGRASVYEQYFGPGTRLTVT.

The chain links TRBV30 to TRBJ2-1, with D possibly matching TRBD2 (6 bases). CDR1 is GTSNPN, CDR2 SVGIG, per germline (reference sequence). This CDR3 is 12 amino acids long. Trimming took 5 bases from V and 3 from J, leaving 8 bases between them. The CDR3 DNA reads as TGTGCCTGGCGACTAGACTACAATGAGCAGTTCTTC. As protein: CAWRLDYNEQFF.

The V and J genes are TRBV11-3 and TRBJ2-3, with D perhaps assigned TRBD1 or TRBD2 (5 bases each). CDR3 length equals 16 residues. Germline CDR1 reads SGHNT; CDR2 reads YENEEA. Trimming removed 8 bases at V and 6 bases at J, with 24 bases between. The CDR3 sequence: CASAPEGRDIRDTQYF. The CDR3 nucleotides are TGTGCCAGCGCTCCCGAGGGACGAGATATAAGGGATACGCAGTATTTT. Full variable domain (outside the CDR3, taken from reference TRBV11-3 and TRBJ2-3): EAGVVQSPRYKIIEKKQPVAFWCNPISGHNTLYWYLQNLGQGPELLIRYENEEAVDDSQLPKDRFSAERLKGVDSTLKIQPAELGDSAVYLCASAPEGRDIRDTQYFGPGTRLTVL.

The chain links TRBV28 to TRBJ2-5; D call uncertain. The CDR3 is 14 residues long. Per germline, CDR1 MDHEN and CDR2 SYDVKM. Deletions cut 8 bases from V and 5 bases from J, with 18 bases between. The CDR3 protein is CASGPLGGQETQYF. CDR3 sequence (DNA): TGTGCCAGCGGCCCCTTGGGTGGTCAGGAGACCCAGTACTTC.

This rearrangement joins TRBV5-1 to TRBJ2-5, with D possibly being TRBD1 (6 bases). Per the germline V gene, CDR1 is SGHRS and CDR2 is YFSETQ. The CDR3 has 15 amino acids. The V and J ends lost 0 bases and 2 bases respectively, with 11 bases between them. The CDR3 loop reads CASSLVPGHQETQYF. In nucleotides, the CDR3 is TGCGCCAGCAGCTTGGTTCCGGGACATCAAGAGACCCAGTACTTC.

The chain joins TRBV19 to TRBJ1-1, with TRBD1 matching over 7 bases. The CDR3 is 13 residues long. The germline CDR1 and CDR2 sequences are LNHDA and SQIVND (reference sequence). V dropped 4 bases and J dropped 4; count of bases not matched to a gene: 3. This CDR3 is CASSRPGGTEAFF. As DNA, the CDR3 is TGTGCCAGTAGTAGACCAGGGGGCACTGAAGCTTTCTTT. The whole variable domain, filled in from reference TRBV19 and TRBJ1-1, reads DGGITQSPKYLFRKEGQNVTLSCEQNLNHDAMYWYRQDPGQGLRLIYYSQIVNDFQKGDIAEGYSVSREKKESFPLTVTSAQKNPTAFYLCASSRPGGTEAFFGQGTRLTVV.

This clone was seen just once. The rearrangement joins TRBV19 to TRBJ2-7; D is undetermined. The germline gives CDR1 LNHDA, CDR2 SQIVND (reference sequence). This CDR3 is built from 15 residues. Trimming shortened V by 5 bases and J by 0 bases, and 14 bases separated the two germline ends. The CDR3 region has the DNA TGTGCCAGTAGTCCGGACGGACGCTCCTCCTACGAGCAGTACTTC. This encodes CASSPDGRSSYEQYF.

This rearrangement joins TRBV5-1 to TRBJ2-3, with 10 bases that match TRBD2. This CDR3 is 16 amino acids long. Germline CDR1 reads SGHRS; CDR2 reads YFSETQ. J gave up 4 bases and V 3 bases, and 8 bases lay outside the gene matches. For the CDR3, the DNA is TGCGCCAGCAGCTCTCTGCTAGCGGGAGTGGCAGATACGCAGTATTTT. This codes for CASSSLLAGVADTQYF.

V usage is TRBV28 and J usage is TRBJ2-1; D is possibly TRBD1 (6 bases). The CDR3 length is 14 residues. The V gene's germline CDR1 is MDHEN and CDR2 SYDVKM. The V end lost 11 bases, the J end lost 0 bases, and 14 bases lay between the germline ends. CDR3 nucleotides: TGTGCCGCGAGGGGGATTAACTCCTACAATGAGCAGTTCTTC. Its protein is CAARGINSYNEQFF.

V is TRBV9 and J is TRBJ2-3; D possibly corresponds to TRBD1 (7 bases). V dropped 6 bases and J dropped 5 bases, with 16 bases sitting between them. There are 14 residues in the CDR3. Germline-derived CDR1 and CDR2 are SGDLS and YYNGEE. CDR3 sequence reads: CASNAGQRQDTQYF. The CDR3 DNA is TGTGCCAGCAACGCGGGACAGCGCCAAGATACGCAGTATTTT.

V and J are TRBV4-1 and TRBJ1-2; 8 bases map to TRBD1. V gave up 6 bases and J gave up 3 bases; unmatched junction bases: 6. Germline V gene sequence: CDR1 MGHRA, CDR2 YSYEKL. The CDR3 is 14 amino acids. The CDR3, as DNA: TGCGCCAGCAGTCAGGACAGGGATCACTATGGCTACACCTTC. Protein: CASSQDRDHYGYTF.

This clone was seen only once. The chain uses TRBV1 and TRBJ2-2; TRBD1 is taken as the D call from the table, unchecked against the DNA. TRBV1 is a known pseudogene. There are 21 residues in the CDR3. The CDR3 DNA reads TGCACCAGCAGCCAAGTGAGGGGACTGGACAGGCTACAAACGAACACCGGGGAGCTGTTTTTT. The encoded protein is CTSSQVRGLDRLQTNTGELFF.

This rearrangement joins TRBV7-8 to TRBJ2-1; no definite D call. V lost 10 bases and J lost 3, with 10 bases in between. This CDR3 contains 12 residues. CDR1 is SGHVS and CDR2 is FQNEAQ in the germline V gene. The CDR3 spells CATREDYNEQFF. Here the CDR3 DNA reads TGTGCCACCAGAGAAGACTACAATGAGCAGTTCTTC.